A single sample is the source of the 17 T cell receptor beta chains below, sequenced in a study of blood T cell repertoires in COVID-19 (TCRdb year 2020). Libraries were built with the immunoSEQ multiplex PCR assay. TCRdb re-hosts the immuneACCESS table, in-frame sequences only. Its copies lack some clones; in the studies checked, an unresolved V gene accounts for under half of them, and the cause for the rest is not known. Present in this sample are some 190,000 clones, around 90% of which were seen just once. Clones ranked in the top ten supply roughly 4.7% of the sample. Specimen: peripheral blood. These receptors were taken from a human donor in a cohort sampled during active COVID-19.

The V gene is TRBV4-3, the J gene TRBJ2-2; 8 positions match TRBD1. This CDR3 spans 17 amino acids. CDR1 and CDR2 (germline): LGHNA, YSLEER. V shed 1 base, J shed 1 base, and the junction held 5 bases outside the gene matches. The chain's CDR3 is CASSQVTGTGNTGELFF. DNA of the CDR3: TGCGCCAGCAGCCAAGTAACCGGGACAGGGAACACCGGGGAGCTGTTTTTT.

In DNA, the CDR3 is TGTGCCAGCAGCTTAACCCGGCCGACGACTAGGAGTAAGGCTGAGCAGTTCTTC. It yields the protein CASSLTRPTTRSKAEQFF. The chain links TRBV7-6 to TRBJ2-1; weak D call: TRBD2 (6 bases). Germline CDR1 reads SGHVS; CDR2 reads FNYEAQ. V was cut by 2 bases and J by 9 bases, with 26 bases left in between. This CDR3 is built from 18 residues.

This rearrangement joins TRBV3-1 (or the pseudogene TRBV3-2) to TRBJ2-4; TRBD1 agrees at 10 bases. V lost 3 bases to trimming and J lost 5 bases; unmatched junction nucleotides: 1. CDR3 length: 14 amino acids. The germline V gene encodes CDR1 LGHDT and CDR2 YNNKEL (reference sequence). CDR3 residues: CASSHGQGENIQYF. CDR3 sequence (DNA): TGTGCCAGCAGCCACGGACAGGGGGAAAACATTCAGTACTTC.

This clone was detected a few times. The chain carries TRBV20-1 and TRBJ1-1; D unclear. Germline values: CDR1 DFQATT, CDR2 SNEGSKA (reference sequence). Trimming took off 5 bases at V and 7 bases at J, with 11 bases between the two ends. This CDR3 is 11 amino acids long. The CDR3, as DNA: TGCAGTGCTCTTTATGTACTTGAAGCTTTCTTT. Amino acids: CSALYVLEAFF.

The chain links TRBV20-1 to TRBJ2-7; a weak D match, TRBD2 (5 bases). V lost 3 bases and J lost 2, with 11 bases in between. This CDR3 is 13 amino acids long. The germline V gene has CDR1 DFQATT and CDR2 SNEGSKA (reference sequence). The CDR3 DNA follows: TGCAGTGCTAGTACTAGGCCTACCTACGAGCAGTACTTC. This translates into CSASTRPTYEQYF.

V is TRBV18 and J is TRBJ1-1; possible D gene TRBD1, 6 bases. The germline gives CDR1 KGHSH, CDR2 LQKENI. Trimming removed 4 bases from V and 1 base from J, with 10 bases in between. This CDR3 spans 14 amino acids. The CDR3, as DNA: TGTGCCAGCTCACGGGGGCGCGGGAACACTGAAGCTTTCTTT. Its protein product is CASSRGRGNTEAFF.

The chain carries TRBV3-1 (or the pseudogene TRBV3-2) and TRBJ1-2; tentatively, D is TRBD1 (5 bases). Per germline, CDR1 LGHDT and CDR2 YNNKEL (reference sequence). This CDR3 is built from 13 residues. Trimming left V 0 bases short and J 7 bases short, with 9 bases between. The CDR3 nucleotides are TGTGCCAGCAGCCAAGAACAGGCGGCTGGCTACACCTTC. Translated: CASSQEQAAGYTF.

The chain couples TRBV27 to TRBJ2-1; the D gene is possibly TRBD2 (6 bases). This CDR3 has 15 amino acids. V lost 9 bases and J lost 5, with 20 bases in between. CDR1 MNHEY and CDR2 SMNVEV come from the germline V gene (reference sequence). CDR3 loop: CASSGLQRINNEQFF. The CDR3 DNA reads as TGTGCCAGTTCGGGACTCCAACGTATTAACAATGAGCAGTTCTTC.

This clone is a singleton in its sample. J is TRBJ2-1 and V is TRBV7-2; TRBD2 is a possible D gene (6 bases). V lost 3 bases and J 10 bases, leaving 13 bases between the germline ends. The CDR3 contains 13 residues. From germline, CDR1 is SGHTA and CDR2 FQGNSA. This CDR3 reads CASSLGWGGEQFF. The CDR3 DNA reads as TGTGCCAGCAGCTTGGGGTGGGGAGGCGAGCAGTTCTTC.

The rearrangement joins TRBV5-4 to TRBJ2-7; the match to TRBD1 covers 9 bases. Germline V gives CDR1 SGHNT, CDR2 YYREEE (reference sequence). The CDR3 is made up of 15 amino acids. The trim removed 7 bases at V and 3 bases at J, leaving 11 bases unmatched. CDR3 region: CASWTWGTGIYEQYF. CDR3 DNA: TGTGCCAGCTGGACCTGGGGGACAGGGATCTACGAGCAGTACTTC.

J is TRBJ1-1 and V is TRBV6-2 or TRBV6-3; 7 nucleotides agree with TRBD1. The germline CDR1 and CDR2 sequences are MNHEY and SVGEGT. The junction had 6 bases not matched to a gene; V was cut back by 5 bases and J by 0 bases. The CDR3 spans 15 residues. CDR3: CASSRQGGLNTEAFF. DNA for the CDR3: TGTGCCAGCAGTCGTCAGGGGGGATTGAACACTGAAGCTTTCTTT.

The chain is built from TRBV9 and TRBJ1-1, with 7 bases identical to TRBD1. The CDR3 is 14 amino acids. Trimming cost V 4 bases and J 4 bases; bases outside gene matches: 7. Per germline, CDR1 SGDLS and CDR2 YYNGEE. The CDR3 DNA reads TGTGCCAGCAGCAAACAGGGGTTTGGCACTGAAGCTTTCTTT. It translates to CASSKQGFGTEAFF.

The rearrangement joins TRBV5-1 to TRBJ2-3, with TRBD2 matching 15 bases. From germline, CDR1 is SGHRS and CDR2 YFSETQ. Trimming cost V 4 bases and J 0 bases; bases outside gene matches: 6. This CDR3 has 18 amino acids. The CDR3 here is CASSEGLAGGTSTDTQYF. The CDR3 nucleotides are TGCGCCAGCAGCGAGGGACTAGCGGGAGGAACTAGCACAGATACGCAGTATTTT.

The chain's CDR3 is CASTPSGAGNTQYF. CDR3 in DNA: TGTGCCAGCACCCCCAGCGGGGCCGGGAATACGCAGTATTTT. The V and J genes are TRBV6-2 or TRBV6-3 and TRBJ2-3, with 7 bases that match TRBD2. V shed 7 bases, J shed 7 bases, and the junction held 11 bases outside the gene matches. The germline gives CDR1 MNHEY, CDR2 SVGEGT. The length of the CDR3 is 14 residues.

The chain joins TRBV19 to TRBJ2-1, with 8 bases aligning to TRBD2. With 8 bases clipped from V and 9 bases from J, the junction kept 12 bases outside the gene matches. The CDR3 consists of 14 residues. From germline, CDR1 is LNHDA and CDR2 SQIVND (reference sequence). CDR3 loop: CASGLREAISEQFF. The CDR3 coding sequence is TGTGCCAGTGGGCTGCGGGAGGCTATTAGTGAGCAGTTCTTC. Full variable domain (remainder filled in from reference TRBV19 and TRBJ2-1): DGGITQSPKYLFRKEGQNVTLSCEQNLNHDAMYWYRQDPGQGLRLIYYSQIVNDFQKGDIAEGYSVSREKKESFPLTVTSAQKNPTAFYLCASGLREAISEQFFGPGTRLTVL.

The chain recombines TRBV28 with TRBJ1-6, with D tentatively TRBD1 (5 bases). The ends were cut back, 3 bases at V and 8 bases at J, with 17 bases in the middle. CDR3 length: 16 residues. CDR1 MDHEN and CDR2 SYDVKM come from the germline V gene. CDR3 protein: CASSFQGELVDSPLHF. For the CDR3, the DNA is TGTGCCAGCAGTTTCCAGGGTGAATTGGTGGATTCACCCCTCCACTTT.

The chain carries TRBV6-6 and TRBJ2-7, with 7 nucleotides matching TRBD2. This CDR3 region has 13 residues. The trim removed 5 bases at V and 3 bases at J, leaving 4 bases unmatched. Germline CDR1 reads MNHNY; CDR2 reads SVGAGI (reference sequence). Here the CDR3 DNA reads TGTGCCAGCAGTCCGTCGGGAGGCTACGAGCAGTACTTC. Translating gives CASSPSGGYEQYF.